The rows below give T cell receptor beta chains drawn from one sample of a study of identical twins. TCRdb re-derived calls from the 5' RACE reads in MiXCR, one entry per CDR3 protein. The top ten hold approximately 7.7% of the sample, which has approximately 140,000 distinct CDR3 sequences, under 4.5% seen once. Sequencing was done on a sample of memory T cells sorted from blood. The receptors were gathered from a man between 18 and 35 years old in good health. CDR3s include the opening cysteine and the closing phenylalanine or tryptophan. A D gene is named only where the DNA matches it firmly. Clone size is shown for a subset of rows, as once, few, many or a class of expanded clone.

>many|TRBV14|.|TRBJ2-1|16
TGTGCCAGCAGCCAAGAAGGGACCCTCCGATACAATGAGCAGTTCTTC
CASSQEGTLRYNEQFF
>many|TRBV4-1|TRBD2|TRBJ2-1|15
TGCGCCAGCAGCCATTTAGCGGGAGGTCGGAATGAGCAGTTCTTC
CASSHLAGGRNEQFF
>many|TRBV10-3|TRBD1|TRBJ1-2|13
TGTGCCACCGAGGGACAGGCGCGTTATGGCTACACCTTC
CATEGQARYGYTF
>many|TRBV7-9|.|TRBJ2-1|15
TGTGCCAGCAGGCCTCGGACAGACCCGGAGAATGAGCAGTTCTTC
CASRPRTDPENEQFF
>many|TRBV6-1|.|TRBJ1-1|14
TGTGCCAGCAGTAGCGAGGGGGGGTGGACTGAAGCTTTCTTT
CASSSEGGWTEAFF
>.|TRBV7-2|TRBD1|TRBJ1-1|14
TGTGCCAGCAGCCGCGGGCAGGGGGCCACTGAAGCTTTCTTT
CASSRGQGATEAFF
>many|TRBV20-1|TRBD2|TRBJ2-3|15
TGCAGTGCTACGCGGGGGATAGCGGGCACAGATACGCAGTATTTT
CSATRGIAGTDTQYF
>many|TRBV9|TRBD1|TRBJ2-7|15
TGTGCCAGCAGTTTTGAGACAGGGAACTCCTACGAGCAGTACTTC
CASSFETGNSYEQYF
>many|TRBV12-3/TRBV12-4|.|TRBJ1-2|14
TGTGCCGACTCGTCGGCAGGGGCTAACTATGGCTACACCTTC
CADSSAGANYGYTF
>many|TRBV30|.|TRBJ1-1|13
TGTGCCTGGAGGGTTTCTGCAGGGACTGAAGCTTTCTTT
CAWRVSAGTEAFF
>.|TRBV19|.|TRBJ2-1|12
TGTGCCAGTAGTATTCGAGCAGGTGAGCAGTTCTTC
CASSIRAGEQFF
>few|TRBV11-3|TRBD1|TRBJ1-1|16
TGTGCCAGCAGCCTAGGACAGGGGCAGGGTAGGGCTGAAGCTTTCTTT
CASSLGQGQGRAEAFF
>many|TRBV24-1|.|TRBJ2-5|15
TGTGCCACCAGTGATCCCTCGGGGAACCAAGAGACCCAGTACTTC
CATSDPSGNQETQYF
>many|TRBV15|.|TRBJ2-1|16
TGTGCCACCAGCAGAGGAAACCATCCGATCGTCAATGAGCAGTTCTTC
CATSRGNHPIVNEQFF
>many|TRBV18|.|TRBJ1-3|18
TGTGCCAGCTCACCGCGTCGAGAGACGGCCCGCTCTGGAAACACCATATATTTT
CASSPRRETARSGNTIYF
>many|TRBV7-6|TRBD1|TRBJ1-6|15
TGTGCCAGCAGCCTGACAGGGAAGGGGGAATCACCCCTCCACTTT
CASSLTGKGESPLHF
>many|TRBV3-1|.|TRBJ2-5|11
TGTGCCAGCACGCTACAAGAGACCCAGTACTTC
CASTLQETQYF
>many|TRBV12-3/TRBV12-4|.|TRBJ1-4|15
TGTGCCAGCAGCCGGGACCGCCCGGCCCTTGAAAAACTGTTTTTT
CASSRDRPALEKLFF
>many|TRBV6-2/TRBV6-3|.|TRBJ2-1|12
TGTGCCAGCAGCAGGGTGGGCAATGAGCAGTTCTTC
CASSRVGNEQFF
>many|TRBV6-1|.|TRBJ1-2|14
TGTGCCAGCAGTGAGACCGGGACGGTCTATGGCTACACCTTC
CASSETGTVYGYTF
>many|TRBV12-3/TRBV12-4|.|TRBJ2-3|14
TGTGCCAGCAGTTTGGCGGGCACGTCAGATACGCAGTATTTT
CASSLAGTSDTQYF
>.|TRBV6-5|.|TRBJ1-2|16
TGTGCCAGCAGTTACGGCCGGGGAGGGCTCAACTATGGCTACACCTTC
CASSYGRGGLNYGYTF
>many|TRBV20-1|.|TRBJ2-3|11
TGCAGTGGGGAACAGGAAGATACGCAGTATTTT
CSGEQEDTQYF
>many|TRBV25-1|.|TRBJ1-3|14
TGTGCCAGCGGAAAGGGGGGCCCTGGAAACACCATATATTTT
CASGKGGPGNTIYF
>many|TRBV12-3/TRBV12-4|TRBD1|TRBJ2-3|14
TGTGCCAGCAGTCGGACAGGCAGCACAGATACGCAGTATTTT
CASSRTGSTDTQYF
>many|TRBV27|.|TRBJ1-1|18
TGTGCCAGCAGTTTCCGCCGACCCAGGGTTGAGTCGAACACTGAAGCTTTCTTT
CASSFRRPRVESNTEAFF
>many|TRBV7-9|TRBD2|TRBJ2-3|17
TGTGCCAGCAGCTTCACTACTAGCGGGGTTCACACAGATACGCAGTATTTT
CASSFTTSGVHTDTQYF
>many|TRBV7-9|TRBD2|TRBJ2-7|15
TGTGCCAGCAGCCGACTAGCGGGAGGTCTCTCCGAGCAGTACTTC
CASSRLAGGLSEQYF
>many|TRBV20-1|.|TRBJ2-3|10
TGCAGTGTCCCACAGCCCGCGCAGTATTTT
CSVPQPAQYF
>.|TRBV12-3/TRBV12-4|.|TRBJ2-6|17
TGTGCCAGCAGTTTTGAGGACAGATTCTCTGGGGCCAACGTCCTGACTTTC
CASSFEDRFSGANVLTF
>many|TRBV6-5|.|TRBJ2-6|18
TGTGCCAGCAGTTCTCGCAACAGGTTTTACTCTGGGGCCAACGTCCTGACTTTC
CASSSRNRFYSGANVLTF
>many|TRBV5-5|.|TRBJ2-5|15
TGTGCCAGCAGCGCCACTGGACTCCTGTGGGAGACCCAGTACTTC
CASSATGLLWETQYF
>many|TRBV29-1|.|TRBJ2-2|13
TGCAGCGTTGCACTCACGAACACCGGGGAGCTGTTTTTT
CSVALTNTGELFF
>.|TRBV7-9|.|TRBJ2-7|17
TGTGCCAGCAGCTTAGGGCGGGGCGACAGTTGGTTCTACGAGCAGTACTTC
CASSLGRGDSWFYEQYF
>many|TRBV12-3/TRBV12-4|.|TRBJ1-1|14
TGTGCCAGCAGTTTATCAGGGGTTGTCACTGAAGCTTTCTTT
CASSLSGVVTEAFF
>many|TRBV30|.|TRBJ2-7|15
TGTGCCTGGACCCGAGGCGGCTTGGTATCCTACGAGCAGTACTTC
CAWTRGGLVSYEQYF
>many|TRBV5-1|TRBD1|TRBJ1-1|18
TGCGCCAGCAGCCCGGGAGGATGGTTTCAGGGGGGGAACACTGAAGCTTTCTTT
CASSPGGWFQGGNTEAFF
>.|TRBV11-1|TRBD1|TRBJ2-5|18
TGTGCCAGCAGCTCCCGTTTAGGACAGGCTCTCATACAAGAGACCCAGTACTTC
CASSSRLGQALIQETQYF
>many|TRBV7-6|TRBD1|TRBJ2-1|13
TGTGCCAGCAGCCCAGGGGGGACAGGGGAGCAGTTCTTC
CASSPGGTGEQFF
>many|TRBV5-1|TRBD1|TRBJ2-5|14
TGCGCCAGCAGCTTGTCAGGGGGAAAGGAGACCCAGTACTTC
CASSLSGGKETQYF
>few|TRBV5-1|TRBD1|TRBJ2-1|14
TGCGCCAGCAGCTGGGACAGTAGATACAATGAGCAGTTCTTC
CASSWDSRYNEQFF
>many|TRBV6-1|.|TRBJ1-4|15
TGTGCCAGCAGCGCCCACAGGGTCGATGTTGAAAAACTGTTTTTT
CASSAHRVDVEKLFF
>many|TRBV7-2|.|TRBJ2-1|15
TGTGCCAGCAGTATAAGGGGGGGTGCAATAAATGAGCAGTTCTTC
CASSIRGGAINEQFF
>many|TRBV15|TRBD1|TRBJ1-5|15
TGTGCCACCAGCCCCGGACAGGGGGCATTGGAGCCCCAGCATTTT
CATSPGQGALEPQHF
>many|TRBV28|.|TRBJ2-7|13
TGTGCCAGCAGTTCAGGGCAGTCCTACGAGCAGTACTTC
CASSSGQSYEQYF
>.|TRBV18|.|TRBJ2-2|19
TGTGCCAGCTCACCCTCGACAGCCGTGACCCAAACGAACACCGGGGAGCTGTTTTTT
CASSPSTAVTQTNTGELFF
>many|TRBV18|TRBD2|TRBJ2-1|15
TGTGCCAGCTCACCATCGAGCGGGAAGCTCGATGAGCAGTTCTTC
CASSPSSGKLDEQFF
>many|TRBV7-3|.|TRBJ2-7|13
TGTGCCAGCAGCCCCGCGGGGAACTACGAGCAGTACTTC
CASSPAGNYEQYF
>many|TRBV11-2|TRBD1|TRBJ2-5|17
TGTGCCAGCAGCTTAATGTTGGGACAGGGTGGAGGAGAGACCCAGTACTTC
CASSLMLGQGGGETQYF
>many|TRBV20-1|.|TRBJ2-3|14
TGCAGTGCTAGTTACGACGCTAGCACAGATACGCAGTATTTT
CSASYDASTDTQYF
>many|TRBV24-1|.|TRBJ2-1|11
TGTGCCACCAGTGCCGGCAATGAGCAGTTCTTC
CATSAGNEQFF
>many|TRBV28|TRBD1|TRBJ1-6|15
TGTGCCAGCAGTTCTCCGACAGGGCGTAATTCACCCCTCCACTTT
CASSSPTGRNSPLHF